The T cell receptor (beta chain) described here comes from a study of shared T cell receptors in the human thymus. Method: immunoSEQ multiplex PCR; TCRdb's copy keeps in-frame clones and lacks some. The table records hundreds of thousands of clones, around 87% of them present only once. Trimming removed 7 bases from V and 5 bases from J, with 23 bases in between. The CDR3 spans 16 residues. CDR1 is SGHTA and CDR2 is FQGNSA in the germline V gene. In its sample, this clone was seen once. These same data were also listed under a study on human thymus T cells. That work adds: Related studies found that unrelated individuals share highly overlapping thymic repertoires.

The sequencing sample was made of thymocytes. The origin of this receptor is a boy younger than two with a congenital heart defect. The gene calls are TRBV7-2 and TRBJ2-5, with D maybe TRBD2 (7 bases). CDR3: CASIQKGGGPEETQYF. CDR3 DNA sequence: TGTGCCAGCATCCAAAAAGGGGGGGGGCCGGAGGAGACCCAGTACTTC.